This is a list of T cell receptor beta chains from one sample in a study of graft-versus-host responses after intestinal transplantation. Assay used: immunoSEQ multiplex PCR; TCRdb lists only in-frame clones, some missing. Among roughly 77,000 clones, around 90% were seen once, and the ten largest hold 2% to 3%. The antigens for these receptors are not known. The source was unstimulated CD8+ T cells sorted from spleen or lymph node cells, collected before intestinal transplant. These receptors were taken from a human donor who received an intestinal transplant. Both conserved end residues are part of each CDR3. A D gene is named only where the DNA matches it firmly. Clone size is stated in some rows and not others, as once, few, many or a class when expanded.

j_gene: TRBJ1-2
abundance: NA
v_gene: TRBV4-1
d_gene: TRBD1
CDR3aa: CASSQGPGQGKVLWDYGYTF
CDR3nt: TGCGCCAGCAGCCAAGGCCCTGGACAGGGGAAGGTATTGTGGGACTATGGCTACACCTTC

j_gene: TRBJ1-5
abundance: NA
v_gene: TRBV4-1
d_gene: NA
CDR3aa: CASSPRLGGRQPQHF
CDR3nt: TGCGCCAGCAGCCCCCGTCTGGGAGGTCGACAGCCCCAGCATTTT

j_gene: TRBJ2-2
abundance: NA
v_gene: TRBV5-6
d_gene: TRBD2
CDR3aa: CASSLGTSGGTGELFF
CDR3nt: TGTGCCAGCAGCTTAGGGACTAGCGGGGGGACCGGGGAGCTGTTTTTT

j_gene: TRBJ1-2
abundance: NA
v_gene: TRBV6-6
d_gene: NA
CDR3aa: CASSYAQQGVLYGYTF
CDR3nt: TGTGCCAGCAGTTATGCCCAACAAGGAGTCCTCTATGGCTACACCTTC

j_gene: TRBJ1-5
abundance: NA
v_gene: TRBV6-5
d_gene: NA
CDR3aa: CASRPYGGNQPQHF
CDR3nt: TGTGCCAGCAGACCCTACGGGGGTAATCAGCCCCAGCATTTT

j_gene: TRBJ1-5
abundance: NA
v_gene: TRBV29-1
d_gene: TRBD1
CDR3aa: CSVAGGSLGTQPQHF
CDR3nt: TGCAGCGTTGCAGGGGGATCCTTAGGGACTCAGCCCCAGCATTTT

j_gene: TRBJ2-1
abundance: NA
v_gene: TRBV2
d_gene: NA
CDR3aa: CASGTLSGIYNEQFF
CDR3nt: TGTGCCAGCGGTACACTATCAGGGATCTACAATGAGCAGTTCTTC

j_gene: TRBJ2-2
abundance: NA
v_gene: TRBV29-1
d_gene: NA
CDR3aa: CSVGGTENTGELFF
CDR3nt: TGCAGCGTTGGCGGGACGGAGAACACCGGGGAGCTGTTTTTT

j_gene: TRBJ1-2
abundance: once
v_gene: TRBV2
d_gene: NA
CDR3aa: CASSDSGDTGFYGYTF
CDR3nt: TGTGCCAGCAGTGATTCAGGGGACACAGGATTCTATGGCTACACCTTC

j_gene: TRBJ2-7
abundance: once
v_gene: TRBV6-6
d_gene: TRBD1
CDR3aa: CASSYSDRGPYYEQYF
CDR3nt: TGTGCCAGCAGTTACTCGGACAGGGGGCCTTACTACGAGCAGTACTTC

j_gene: TRBJ2-3
abundance: NA
v_gene: TRBV4-2
d_gene: NA
CDR3aa: CASSPTAGKDTDTQYF
CDR3nt: TGTGCCAGCAGCCCGACTGCCGGGAAGGATACAGATACGCAGTATTTT

j_gene: TRBJ2-7
abundance: NA
v_gene: TRBV29-1
d_gene: NA
CDR3aa: CSVEDSRHYEQYF
CDR3nt: TGCAGCGTTGAGGACAGCAGGCACTACGAGCAGTACTTC

j_gene: TRBJ2-1
abundance: NA
v_gene: TRBV27
d_gene: TRBD2
CDR3aa: CASSWTSGRNEQFF
CDR3nt: TGTGCCAGCAGTTGGACTAGCGGGCGCAATGAGCAGTTCTTC

j_gene: TRBJ2-7
abundance: few
v_gene: TRBV4-1
d_gene: TRBD1
CDR3aa: CASSAGGYEQYF
CDR3nt: TGCGCCAGCAGCGCAGGGGGCTACGAGCAGTACTTC

j_gene: TRBJ1-5
abundance: few
v_gene: TRBV6-1
d_gene: NA
CDR3aa: CASNGDSNQPQHF
CDR3nt: TGTGCCAGCAATGGGGACTCCAATCAGCCCCAGCATTTT

j_gene: TRBJ2-2
abundance: NA
v_gene: TRBV9
d_gene: NA
CDR3aa: CASSVGTDGLTGELFF
CDR3nt: TGTGCCAGCAGCGTCGGCACAGACGGCCTGACCGGGGAGCTGTTTTTT

j_gene: TRBJ1-1
abundance: few
v_gene: TRBV4-1
d_gene: TRBD1
CDR3aa: CASSSGQGEDTEAFF
CDR3nt: TGCGCCAGCAGCTCTGGACAGGGGGAGGACACTGAAGCTTTCTTT

j_gene: TRBJ1-1
abundance: once
v_gene: TRBV28
d_gene: NA
CDR3aa: CATAPNREGYTEAFF
CDR3nt: TGTGCCACCGCCCCCAACAGGGAAGGATACACTGAAGCTTTCTTT

j_gene: TRBJ2-7
abundance: medium-sized
v_gene: TRBV6-1
d_gene: TRBD2
CDR3aa: CASSELAGAPTEQYF
CDR3nt: TGTGCCAGCAGTGAACTAGCGGGTGCCCCTACCGAGCAGTACTTC

j_gene: TRBJ2-1
abundance: NA
v_gene: TRBV9
d_gene: TRBD2
CDR3aa: CASSEAGEPYNEQFF
CDR3nt: TGTGCCAGCAGTGAAGCGGGGGAGCCCTACAATGAGCAGTTCTTC

j_gene: TRBJ2-6
abundance: once
v_gene: TRBV29-1
d_gene: NA
CDR3aa: CSVTNYSIQSRANVLTF
CDR3nt: TGCAGCGTTACGAATTATAGCATACAAAGTCGGGCCAACGTCCTGACTTTC

j_gene: TRBJ2-7
abundance: NA
v_gene: TRBV28
d_gene: NA
CDR3aa: CASSSTGQPRGQYF
CDR3nt: TGTGCCAGCAGTTCTACCGGCCAGCCTCGCGGGCAGTACTTC

j_gene: TRBJ1-5
abundance: few
v_gene: TRBV19
d_gene: NA
CDR3aa: CASRGQSNQPQHF
CDR3nt: TGTGCCAGTAGAGGACAGAGCAATCAGCCCCAGCATTTT

j_gene: TRBJ2-7
abundance: few
v_gene: TRBV6-1
d_gene: NA
CDR3aa: CASSGTASYEQYF
CDR3nt: TGTGCCAGCAGTGGGACAGCGTCCTACGAGCAGTACTTC

j_gene: TRBJ2-7
abundance: NA
v_gene: TRBV27
d_gene: TRBD2
CDR3aa: CASSFSSGGAYEQYF
CDR3nt: TGTGCCAGCAGTTTTTCTAGCGGGGGGGCCTACGAGCAGTACTTC

j_gene: TRBJ1-4
abundance: NA
v_gene: TRBV28
d_gene: NA
CDR3aa: CASSRGPWEKLFF
CDR3nt: TGTGCCAGCAGTCGAGGGCCATGGGAAAAACTGTTTTTT

j_gene: TRBJ2-7
abundance: few
v_gene: TRBV7-9
d_gene: NA
CDR3aa: CASSFERAGIEQYF
CDR3nt: TGTGCCAGCAGCTTTGAGCGGGCAGGGATCGAGCAGTACTTC

j_gene: TRBJ1-2
abundance: NA
v_gene: TRBV5-4
d_gene: TRBD1
CDR3aa: CASSLLGDRASSYTF
CDR3nt: TGTGCCAGCAGCTTATTGGGGGACAGGGCGTCAAGCTACACCTTC

j_gene: TRBJ2-7
abundance: NA
v_gene: TRBV4-1
d_gene: NA
CDR3aa: CASSQDPGPTYEQYF
CDR3nt: TGCGCCAGCAGCCAAGATCCAGGGCCGACCTACGAGCAGTACTTC

j_gene: TRBJ1-2
abundance: NA
v_gene: TRBV5-1
d_gene: NA
CDR3aa: CASSPWGGDGYTF
CDR3nt: TGCGCCAGCAGCCCCTGGGGGGGAGATGGCTACACCTTC

j_gene: TRBJ2-3
abundance: NA
v_gene: TRBV5-6
d_gene: TRBD2
CDR3aa: CASSLAGSSGDMDTQYF
CDR3nt: TGTGCCAGCAGCTTGGCCGGGAGTAGCGGGGACATGGATACGCAGTATTTT

j_gene: TRBJ2-1
abundance: NA
v_gene: TRBV28
d_gene: TRBD2
CDR3aa: CASSLGAGVIYNEQFF
CDR3nt: TGTGCCAGCAGTTTAGGGGCGGGAGTAATTTACAATGAGCAGTTCTTC

j_gene: TRBJ1-4
abundance: NA
v_gene: TRBV7-2
d_gene: NA
CDR3aa: CASSLAERISTGKGADREKLFF
CDR3nt: TGTGCCAGCAGCTTAGCGGAGAGGATCTCCACAGGGAAGGGCGCGGATCGGGAAAAACTGTTTTTT

j_gene: TRBJ2-7
abundance: NA
v_gene: TRBV28
d_gene: NA
CDR3aa: CASSFGSGGEQYF
CDR3nt: TGTGCCAGCAGTTTCGGGTCCGGGGGCGAGCAGTACTTC

j_gene: TRBJ2-7
abundance: few
v_gene: TRBV6-1
d_gene: NA
CDR3aa: CASSVPGSSYEQYF
CDR3nt: TGTGCCAGCAGTGTCCCGGGATCTTCCTACGAGCAGTACTTC

j_gene: TRBJ2-1
abundance: once
v_gene: TRBV30
d_gene: NA
CDR3aa: CAWSAGQYNEQFF
CDR3nt: TGTGCCTGGAGTGCCGGACAGTACAATGAGCAGTTCTTC

j_gene: TRBJ1-1
abundance: NA
v_gene: TRBV4-1
d_gene: NA
CDR3aa: CASSQGVSYTEAFF
CDR3nt: TGCGCCAGCAGCCAAGGTGTGAGCTACACTGAAGCTTTCTTT

j_gene: TRBJ1-1
abundance: NA
v_gene: TRBV28
d_gene: NA
CDR3aa: CASSLSRTVNTEAFF
CDR3nt: TGTGCCAGCAGTTTATCCCGGACAGTGAACACTGAAGCTTTCTTT

j_gene: TRBJ2-1
abundance: once
v_gene: TRBV28
d_gene: NA
CDR3aa: CASSFYLEPWVEQFF
CDR3nt: TGTGCCAGCAGTTTCTACCTGGAGCCGTGGGTTGAGCAGTTCTTC

j_gene: TRBJ2-7
abundance: NA
v_gene: TRBV19
d_gene: NA
CDR3aa: CASSIIGTPTTEQYF
CDR3nt: TGTGCCAGTAGTATTATTGGCACTCCAACTACGGAGCAGTACTTC

j_gene: TRBJ1-5
abundance: once
v_gene: TRBV27
d_gene: TRBD1
CDR3aa: CASSITRFGQGYNQPQHF
CDR3nt: TGTGCCAGCAGTATCACCAGATTCGGACAGGGGTACAATCAGCCCCAGCATTTT

j_gene: TRBJ1-5
abundance: NA
v_gene: TRBV6-5
d_gene: NA
CDR3aa: CASSYEGPSGRGPQHF
CDR3nt: TGTGCCAGCAGTTACGAAGGCCCCTCCGGACGGGGGCCCCAGCATTTT

j_gene: TRBJ1-2
abundance: NA
v_gene: TRBV9
d_gene: NA
CDR3aa: CASSLSWKSYSYGYTF
CDR3nt: TGTGCCAGCAGTCTCAGTTGGAAATCTTACAGCTATGGCTACACCTTC

j_gene: TRBJ2-3
abundance: NA
v_gene: TRBV7-6
d_gene: NA
CDR3aa: CASSPAGSFDTQYF
CDR3nt: TGTGCCAGCAGCCCCGCGGGATCATTTGATACGCAGTATTTT